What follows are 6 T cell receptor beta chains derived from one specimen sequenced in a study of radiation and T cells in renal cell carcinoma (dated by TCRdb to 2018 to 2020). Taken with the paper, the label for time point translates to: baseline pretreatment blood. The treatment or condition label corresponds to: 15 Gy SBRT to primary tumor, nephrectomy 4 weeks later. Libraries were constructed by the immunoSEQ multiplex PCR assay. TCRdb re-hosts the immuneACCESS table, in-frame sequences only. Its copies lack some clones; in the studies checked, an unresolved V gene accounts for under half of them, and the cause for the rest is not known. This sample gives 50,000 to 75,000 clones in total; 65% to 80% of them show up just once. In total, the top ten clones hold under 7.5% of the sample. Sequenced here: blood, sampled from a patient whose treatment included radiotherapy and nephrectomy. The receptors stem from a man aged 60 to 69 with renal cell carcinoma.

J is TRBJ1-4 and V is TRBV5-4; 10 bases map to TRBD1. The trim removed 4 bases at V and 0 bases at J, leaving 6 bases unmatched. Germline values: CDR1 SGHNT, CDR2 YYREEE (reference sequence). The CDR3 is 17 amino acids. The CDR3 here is CASSRGTGVATNEKLFF. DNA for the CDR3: TGTGCCAGCAGCCGAGGGACAGGGGTCGCAACTAATGAAAAACTGTTTTTT.

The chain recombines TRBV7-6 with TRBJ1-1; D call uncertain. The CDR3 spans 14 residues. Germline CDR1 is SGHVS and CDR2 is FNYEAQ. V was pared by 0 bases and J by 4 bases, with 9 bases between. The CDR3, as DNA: TGTGCCAGCAGCTTAGCTGAGAGAGGCACTGAAGCTTTCTTT. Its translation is CASSLAERGTEAFF.

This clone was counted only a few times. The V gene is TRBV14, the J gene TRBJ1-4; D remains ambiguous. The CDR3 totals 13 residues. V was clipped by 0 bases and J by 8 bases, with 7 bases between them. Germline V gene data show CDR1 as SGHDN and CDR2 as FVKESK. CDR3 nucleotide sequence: TGTGCCAGCAGCCAAGATCGGGGAGAAAAACTGTTTTTT. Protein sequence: CASSQDRGEKLFF.

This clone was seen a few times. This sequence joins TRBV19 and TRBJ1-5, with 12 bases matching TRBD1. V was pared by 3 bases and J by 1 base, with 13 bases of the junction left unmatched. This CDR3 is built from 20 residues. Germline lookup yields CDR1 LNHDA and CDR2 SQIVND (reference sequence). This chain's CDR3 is CASSIIPPGTGGRSNQPQHF. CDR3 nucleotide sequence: TGTGCCAGTAGTATTATACCCCCCGGGACAGGGGGCAGAAGCAATCAGCCCCAGCATTTT.

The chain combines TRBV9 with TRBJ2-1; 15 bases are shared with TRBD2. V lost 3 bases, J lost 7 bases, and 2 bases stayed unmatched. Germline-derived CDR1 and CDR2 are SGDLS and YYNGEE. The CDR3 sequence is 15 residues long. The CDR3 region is CASSAGTSGGNEQFF. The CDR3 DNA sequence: TGTGCCAGCAGCGCCGGGACTAGCGGGGGGAATGAGCAGTTCTTC.

CDR3 in amino acids: CASAISGFNYGYTF. CDR3 DNA sequence: TGTGCCAGTGCAATCTCGGGTTTTAACTATGGCTACACCTTC. The rearrangement links TRBV19 to TRBJ1-2; no firm D call. Germline CDR1 and CDR2: LNHDA and SQIVND (reference sequence). V lost 8 bases, J lost 1 base, and 14 bases lay in between. The CDR3 is 14 residues long.